This T cell receptor (beta chain) was identified during a study of OX40 agonist ivuxolimab in advanced cancers. The study in broad terms: Ivuxolimab, which targeted the costimulatory receptor OX40 (CD134), was an agonistic, fully human IgG2 monoclonal antibody. Partial responses occurred in three dose-escalation patients: two with cutaneous melanoma and one with hepatocellular carcinoma. The point of sequencing TCRbeta in the periphery was to test whether ivuxolimab changed TCR sequence diversity and drove clonal T-cell expansion. Intravenous ivuxolimab was administered to patients every 2 weeks at six dose levels: 0.01, 0.1, 0.3, 1.5, 3 and 10 mg/kg. Patients were allowed to have had prior anti-PD-1, anti-PD-L1 or anti-CTLA-4 therapy, and 30% to 40% of the dose-escalation patients had previously received checkpoint inhibitors. Among the 50 to 55 dose-escalation patients, some 20 had hepatocellular carcinoma, around 15 melanoma, 9 renal cell carcinoma and 9 head and neck cancer. The paper covers the monotherapy dose-escalation part of the phase I ivuxolimab trial, which included N ≈ 54 patients. The dose-escalation cohort was 82.7% male with a mean age of about 65 years, ranging from roughly 23 to 90. Overall study results and their limits: Antigen specificity was not determined for the clonally expanded peripheral T cells. After ivuxolimab, expanded clones were on average more numerous among CD8+ T cells than among CD4+ T cells. At doses of 0.1 to 3.0 mg/kg, clonal expansion of both CD4+ and CD8+ blood T cells was observed from baseline to week 6. Low levels of normalized T-cell clonal expansion were also shown by some nonresponding patients. In the 0.1-3.0 mg/kg groups, partial responders had among the lowest normalized peripheral clonal expansion, particularly in CD8+ T cells.

CDR1 is given as KGHSH and CDR2 as LQKENI, both from the germline V gene. There are 13 amino acids in the CDR3, from cysteine to phenylalanine inclusive. This entry keeps only the CDR3 DNA: 39 bases, framed from base 1. Trimming removed 4 bases from V and 5 bases from J; the gene matches leave 4 bases unexplained. Points on this clone: The antigen it binds to is not known. Base qualities are not recorded, but no much larger clone differs from it by a single base.

For sequencing of the TCRbeta CDR3 region, genomic DNA was extracted from the sorted cells. TCRbeta CDR3 regions were sequenced using the immunoSEQ Assay. Here the immuneACCESS table is served through TCRdb, limited to in-frame sequences with V and J called. Missing clones are a known gap in these copies; in checked studies unresolved V genes cover under half, and the rest lacks a known reason. This sample comprises 35,000 to 45,000 clones, just under 85% of them detected only once. About 2.5% of the sample belongs to the ten largest clones. The trial excluded patients who had a history of autoimmune disease or who were on systemic immunosuppression. Peripheral blood for TCR sequencing was collected from all dose cohorts at baseline, on cycle 4 day 1, and on cycle 7 day 1. Samples were obtained from an open-label, multicenter, first-in-human phase I dose-escalation trial of ivuxolimab. The trial enrolled adults with locally advanced or metastatic head and neck squamous cell, hepatocellular, melanoma or renal cell carcinoma. Before TCR sequencing, CD4+ T cells and CD8+ T cells from peripheral blood were sorted into separate populations.

This receptor was identified in an adult with an advanced solid tumor such as melanoma, head and neck, liver or kidney cancer. The sample was CD4+ or CD8+ T cells sorted from blood, taken in a trial of the OX40 agonist ivuxolimab. This receptor chain uses TRBV18 and TRBJ2-7; 8 junctional bases match TRBD1. The DNA sequence is as follows: TGTGCCAGCTCACGGACAGGGAGAGACGAGCAGTACTTC. Its protein reads: CASSRTGRDEQYF.